This entry describes one TCR beta chain. This entry belongs to a study of blood T cell repertoires in COVID-19. Germline CDR1 reads SGDLS; CDR2 reads YYNGEE. This CDR3 contains 16 residues. The trim removed 3 bases at V and 8 bases at J, leaving 8 bases unmatched. Living in about two dozen US areas, the participants were between roughly 18 and 89 years of age. In Cohort 3, a recovered donor had either two negative PCRs, clearance, or symptom resolution. In the original workflow: Estimates of nucleated cell counts were drawn from the amplification of reference gene primers. Profiling relied on immunoSEQ multiplex PCR, and the TCRdb table lists in-frame clones only, not all of them. Clone size and the V and J calls come from that table; the DNA yielded D and trimming. Counted here are under 350,000 clones, about 89% occurring once; the ten biggest clones make up about 1.7%.

Sequencing was done on a sample of PBMCs or T cells enriched from blood (not recorded which). The gene calls are TRBV9 and TRBJ1-6; 10 nucleotides agree with TRBD1. This receptor was taken from a woman in her thirties or forties who had recovered from COVID-19. CDR3 nucleotide sequence: TGTGCCAGCAGCGGACGACTAGGACAGGGGGATTCACCCCTCCACTTT. Translating gives CASSGRLGQGDSPLHF. Using reference TRBV9 and TRBJ1-6 for the parts outside the CDR3, the full variable domain is DSGVTQTPKHLITATGQRVTLRCSPRSGDLSVYWYQQSLDQGLQFLIQYYNGEERAKGNILERFSAQQFPDLHSELNLSSLELGDSALYFCASSGRLGQGDSPLHFGNGTRLTVT.